This T cell receptor beta chain was found in a study of cytomegalovirus exposure and HLA in healthy donors. A remark on this clone: Antigen unknown.

PCR was performed using 60 Vbeta and 13 Jbeta primers. The table came from immunoSEQ multiplex PCR; TCRdb's copy has only in-frame clones and leaves some out. Altogether some 110,000 clones are present, just under 80% being singletons, with the ten largest covering approximately 5.1%. The CDR3 runs to 17 residues. V lost 1 base and J lost 6, with 18 bases in between. Germline V lookup: CDR1 LGHNA, CDR2 YNFKEQ. Broader study findings: Apart from CMV serostatus, no immune exposure information was available. A prior analysis recorded that most TCR beta V segments were productive about 90% or about 30% of the time.

This sequence joins TRBV4-2 and TRBJ2-2; no clear D gene. Sequenced input: PBMCs. The receptor's source is a male donor in good health and CMV-seronegative. The CDR3 protein is CASSQGHTEVLPGELFF. CDR3 DNA sequence: TGTGCCAGCAGCCAAGGTCACACAGAAGTGCTTCCCGGGGAGCTGTTTTTT.